A single sample is the source of the 20 T cell receptor beta chains below, sequenced in a study of shared clonotypes between healthy human individuals. Libraries were prepared by immunoSEQ multiplex PCR; TCRdb keeps only in-frame clonotypes and omits some of them. Among about 2.1 million clones listed, roughly 91% were seen once. Only CD45RO-negative cells positively selected for CCR7 counted as naive CD8 cells, so terminally differentiated effector memory CD45RA+ cells were excluded. Specimen: naive CD8+ T cells from PBMCs. The receptors shown here come from a man younger than 30 in good health. Some clones in this sample may be carry-over from other donors' samples.

The rearrangement uses TRBV27 and TRBJ1-2; perhaps TRBD1 as D (6 bases). Germline V gene data show CDR1 as MNHEY and CDR2 as SMNVEV (reference sequence). The V and J ends lost 6 bases and 4 bases respectively, with 18 bases between them. The CDR3 covers 15 residues. For the CDR3, the DNA is TGTGCCAGCAGGCCAAAACAGGGACGCTCCTATGGCTACACCTTC. Amino acid sequence: CASRPKQGRSYGYTF.

In this sample, this clone turned up a few times. This same CDR3 is encoded by further DNA sequences in the sample. The V gene is TRBV7-9, the J gene TRBJ2-2; D is uncertain. V gave up 0 bases and J gave up 6 bases, with 2 bases separating them. Germline V gives CDR1 SEHNR, CDR2 FQNEAQ (reference sequence). The CDR3 extends over 12 amino acids. This CDR3 reads CASSLAAGELFF. The CDR3 DNA reads as TGTGCCAGCAGCTTAGCCGCCGGGGAGCTGTTTTTT. The entire variable domain, with the rest obtained from reference TRBV7-9 and TRBJ2-2, is as follows: DTGVSQNPRHKITKRGQNVTFRCDPISEHNRLYWYRQTLGQGPEFLTYFQNEAQLEKSRLLSDRFSAERPKGSFSTLEIQRTEQGDSAMYLCASSLAAGELFFGEGSRLTVL.

This clone was seen once. The chain uses TRBV28 and TRBJ2-7, with TRBD2 matching 7 bases. The junction had 12 bases not matched to a gene; V was cut back by 4 bases and J by 3 bases. There are 16 residues in the CDR3. CDR1 is MDHEN and CDR2 is SYDVKM in the germline V gene. The CDR3 DNA reads as TGTGCCAGCAGTTCCTATTTAAGGACTAGAAACTACGAGCAGTACTTC. Translation gives CASSSYLRTRNYEQYF.

The gene calls are TRBV23-1 and TRBJ2-2; 7 bases are a match to TRBD1. TRBV23-1 has ORF status, its function being uncertain. Trimming took 7 bases from V and 1 from J; bases not matched to a gene: 6. This CDR3 spans 15 amino acids. As DNA, the CDR3 is TGCGCCAGCAACACGACAGGGAAGAACACCGGGGAGCTGTTTTTT. Translation gives CASNTTGKNTGELFF.

This clone was seen a handful of times. The sample has other DNA sequences that encode this CDR3 too. This rearrangement joins TRBV19 to TRBJ1-1; 10 bases match TRBD1. The CDR3 has 14 amino acids. The germline V gene encodes CDR1 LNHDA and CDR2 SQIVND (reference sequence). Unmatched junction bases numbered 2, after V lost 3 bases and J lost 4 bases. CDR3 sequence (DNA): TGTGCCAGTAGTATTGGACAGGGGGGCACTGAAGCTTTCTTT. Its protein product is CASSIGQGGTEAFF.

The chain employs TRBV7-9 and TRBJ1-1, with 8 bases fitting TRBD1. The CDR3 totals 13 residues. V lost 2 bases and J lost 6; bases outside the gene matches: 2. Germline V gene data show CDR1 as SEHNR and CDR2 as FQNEAQ (reference sequence). CDR3 coding DNA: TGTGCCAGCAGCTTACCAGGGGGCTCTGAAGCTTTCTTT. As protein: CASSLPGGSEAFF. The full variable domain, rest sourced from reference TRBV7-9 and TRBJ1-1, is DTGVSQNPRHKITKRGQNVTFRCDPISEHNRLYWYRQTLGQGPEFLTYFQNEAQLEKSRLLSDRFSAERPKGSFSTLEIQRTEQGDSAMYLCASSLPGGSEAFFGQGTRLTVV.

V is TRBV28 and J is TRBJ2-1; TRBD2 is a possible D gene (6 bases). This CDR3 has 16 amino acids. V shed 5 bases and J shed 3 bases, with 17 bases lying between them. The germline gives CDR1 MDHEN, CDR2 SYDVKM. CDR3 coding DNA: TGTGCCAGCAGTCAGTCGCGGAGGGCCGGCTACAATGAGCAGTTCTTC. Translation: CASSQSRRAGYNEQFF. Together with reference TRBV28 and TRBJ2-1, the CDR3 gives the full variable domain: DVKVTQSSRYLVKRTGEKVFLECVQDMDHENMFWYRQDPGLGLRLIYFSYDVKMKEKGDIPEGYSVSREKKERFSLILESASTNQTSMYLCASSQSRRAGYNEQFFGPGTRLTVL.

J is TRBJ1-6 and V is TRBV6-5, with D hard to call. Germline values: CDR1 MNHEY, CDR2 SVGAGI. The CDR3 runs 14 residues. Trimming left V 2 bases short and J 9 bases short, with 11 bases between. CDR3 sequence (DNA): TGTGCCAGCAGTTACAGGGCGTCGGGTTCACCCCTCCACTTT. This codes for CASSYRASGSPLHF.

J is TRBJ2-2 and V is TRBV28; D remains unclear. The germline V gene encodes CDR1 MDHEN and CDR2 SYDVKM. Deletions cut 5 bases from V and 0 bases from J, with 10 bases between. CDR3 length equals 15 residues. CDR3 sequence: CASSPPRANTGELFF. In DNA, the CDR3 is TGTGCCAGCAGTCCCCCGCGCGCGAACACCGGGGAGCTGTTTTTT.

The gene calls are TRBV27 and TRBJ2-7; 10 bases map to TRBD1. Germline CDR1 and CDR2: MNHEY and SMNVEV (reference sequence). V lost 5 bases to trimming and J lost 7 bases; unmatched junction nucleotides: 8. This CDR3 is built from 14 residues. The CDR3 loop is CASSLRDRGEEQYF. Written as DNA, the CDR3 is TGTGCCAGCAGTCTCCGGGACAGGGGAGAGGAGCAGTACTTC.

The V and J genes are TRBV5-4 and TRBJ1-3; 8 bases line up with TRBD1. The CDR3 has 15 residues. V shed 3 bases, J shed 2 bases, and the junction held 4 bases outside the gene matches. Germline V lookup: CDR1 SGHNT, CDR2 YYREEE (reference sequence). DNA of the CDR3: TGTGCCAGCAGCTCCGGACAGGGAACTGGAAACACCATATATTTT. Protein product: CASSSGQGTGNTIYF.

About this clone: The same CDR3 also results from other DNA sequences found in this sample. The rearrangement joins TRBV27 to TRBJ2-1, with 12 bases fitting TRBD2. Looked up from germline, CDR1 is MNHEY and CDR2 is SMNVEV (reference sequence). The CDR3 is 15 amino acids. The junction had 7 bases not matched to a gene; V was cut back by 6 bases and J by 7 bases. The CDR3 sequence is CASSLLAGGENEQFF. The CDR3 nucleotides are TGTGCCAGCAGCCTTCTAGCGGGAGGGGAGAATGAGCAGTTCTTC.

The rearrangement links TRBV9 to TRBJ2-1; D is unresolved. This CDR3 comprises 16 residues. V lost 3 bases and J 6 bases, leaving 19 bases between the germline ends. Germline V gene sequence: CDR1 SGDLS, CDR2 YYNGEE. The CDR3 DNA is TGTGCCAGCAGCGCCGAATCCCCGGAGTCGGGCAATGAGCAGTTCTTC. Translation: CASSAESPESGNEQFF.

V is TRBV13 and J is TRBJ2-1; 10 positions agree with TRBD1. The CDR3 has 15 amino acids. V was pared by 6 bases and J by 2 bases, with 4 bases of the junction left unmatched. The germline V gene has CDR1 PRHDT and CDR2 FYEKMQ (reference sequence). The CDR3 DNA is TGTGCCAGCAGTCACGACAGGGGGCCCTACAATGAGCAGTTCTTC. Translation: CASSHDRGPYNEQFF.

This chain joins TRBV4-1 and TRBJ1-5, with D hard to call. Germline V CDR1 and CDR2: MGHRA, YSYEKL. This CDR3 spans 16 amino acids. Trimming took off 4 bases at V and 3 bases at J, with 16 bases between the two ends. DNA of the CDR3: TGCGCCAGCAGCCCCACCCCCAGGACGTTCAATCAGCCCCAGCATTTT. As protein: CASSPTPRTFNQPQHF.

The rearrangement uses TRBV30 and TRBJ2-1; 13 bases are a match to TRBD2. This CDR3 has 15 amino acids. Germline assignment: CDR1 GTSNPN and CDR2 SVGIG (reference sequence). V lost 4 bases to trimming and J lost 7 bases; unmatched junction nucleotides: 7. In DNA form, the CDR3 reads TGTGCCTGGAACCGACTAGCGGGAGGTGCGAATGAGCAGTTCTTC. Protein product: CAWNRLAGGANEQFF.

The chain links TRBV27 to TRBJ2-5, with 10 bases lining up with TRBD1. Germline assignment: CDR1 MNHEY and CDR2 SMNVEV (reference sequence). Germline trimming cut 5 bases from V and 1 base from J; bases unmatched to any gene: 4. This CDR3 contains 15 residues. CDR3 residues: CASSPRDRGQETQYF. CDR3 nucleotides: TGTGCCAGCAGTCCCCGGGACAGGGGCCAAGAGACCCAGTACTTC.

CDR3 in DNA: TGTGCCAGCAGTTCTTTAGCGGGACAGCCCTACAATGAGCAGTTCTTC. This translates into CASSSLAGQPYNEQFF. The chain uses TRBV7-7 and TRBJ2-1; D may be TRBD2 (8 bases). Trimming took off 6 bases at V and 2 bases at J, with 17 bases between the two ends. The CDR3 spans 16 residues. Germline CDR1 is SSHAT and CDR2 is FNYEAQ (reference sequence). Full variable domain (outside the CDR3, taken from reference TRBV7-7 and TRBJ2-1): GAGVSQSPRYKVTKRGQDVTLRCDPISSHATLYWYQQALGQGPEFLTYFNYEAQPDKSGLPSDRFSAERPEGSISTLTIQRTEQRDSAMYRCASSSLAGQPYNEQFFGPGTRLTVL.

The rearrangement joins TRBV28 to TRBJ1-3, with D possibly being TRBD1 (5 bases). CDR3 size: 15 residues. Germline lookup yields CDR1 MDHEN and CDR2 SYDVKM. With 10 bases removed from V and 3 bases from J, the gap between germline ends came to 19 bases. The CDR3 loop reads CAISPLGALGNTIYF. The CDR3 nucleotides read TGTGCCATCTCACCCCTAGGGGCTCTTGGAAACACCATATATTTT.

This clone was observed once. The gene calls are TRBV10-3 and TRBJ2-3; TRBD1 is a possible D gene (6 bases). The germline CDR1 and CDR2 sequences are ENHRY and SYGVKD. Trimming removed 4 bases at V and 3 bases at J, with 17 bases between. The CDR3 runs to 16 residues. The CDR3 region is CAISGRRGERTDTQYF. The CDR3 region has the DNA TGTGCCATCAGTGGGCGCAGGGGAGAGCGGACAGATACGCAGTATTTT.